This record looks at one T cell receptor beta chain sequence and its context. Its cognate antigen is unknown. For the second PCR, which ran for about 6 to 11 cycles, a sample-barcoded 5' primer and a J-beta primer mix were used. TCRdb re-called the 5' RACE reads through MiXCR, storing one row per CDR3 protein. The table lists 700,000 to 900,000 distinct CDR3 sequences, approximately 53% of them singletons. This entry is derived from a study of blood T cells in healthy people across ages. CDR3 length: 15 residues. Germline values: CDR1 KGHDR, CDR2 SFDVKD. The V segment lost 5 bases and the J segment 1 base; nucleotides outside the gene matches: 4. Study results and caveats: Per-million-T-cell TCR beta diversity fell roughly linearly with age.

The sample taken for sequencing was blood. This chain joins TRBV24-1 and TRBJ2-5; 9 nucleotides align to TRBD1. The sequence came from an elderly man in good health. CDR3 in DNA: TGTGCCACCAGTGCCGGGACAGGGTCCCAAGAGACCCAGTACTTC. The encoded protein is CATSAGTGSQETQYF.